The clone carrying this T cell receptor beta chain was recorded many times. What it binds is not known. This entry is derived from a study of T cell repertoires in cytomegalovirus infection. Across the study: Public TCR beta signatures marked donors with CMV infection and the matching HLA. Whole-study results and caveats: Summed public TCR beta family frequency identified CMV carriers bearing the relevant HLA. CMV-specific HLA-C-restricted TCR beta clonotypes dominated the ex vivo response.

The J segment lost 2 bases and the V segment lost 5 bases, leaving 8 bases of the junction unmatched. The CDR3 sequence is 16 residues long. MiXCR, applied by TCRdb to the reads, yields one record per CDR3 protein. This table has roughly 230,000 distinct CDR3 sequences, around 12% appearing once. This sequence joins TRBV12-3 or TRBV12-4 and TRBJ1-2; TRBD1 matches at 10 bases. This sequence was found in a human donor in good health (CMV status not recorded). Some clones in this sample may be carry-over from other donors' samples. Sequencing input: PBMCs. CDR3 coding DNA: TGTGCCAGCAGTCGGCACGGGACAGGGGAGAACTATGGCTACACCTTC. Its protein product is CASSRHGTGENYGYTF.